This T cell receptor (beta chain) derives from a study of blood T cell repertoires in COVID-19. The data were produced by immunoSEQ multiplex PCR, yet TCRdb's version contains in-frame clones alone and is incomplete. The profile shows about 47,000 clones, over 75% of them singletons. Trimming stripped 3 bases from V and 6 bases from J, with 21 bases between. Germline CDR1 GTSNPN, CDR2 SVGIG (reference sequence). There are 17 residues in the CDR3. This TCR came from a man aged 65 to 85 with active COVID-19. The chain joins TRBV30 to TRBJ1-6; TRBD1 might be the D (6 bases). Source material: peripheral blood. The CDR3, as DNA: TGTGCCTGGAGCTATCCTCGGTCCGGCAGGGGTAATTCACCCCTCCACTTT. Its protein is CAWSYPRSGRGNSPLHF. Full variable domain (rest looked up from reference TRBV30 and TRBJ1-6): SQTIHQWPATLVQPVGSPLSLECTVEGTSNPNLYWYRQAAGRGLQLLFYSVGIGQISSEVPQNLSASRPQDRQFILSSKKLLLSDSGFYLCAWSYPRSGRGNSPLHFGNGTRLTVT.